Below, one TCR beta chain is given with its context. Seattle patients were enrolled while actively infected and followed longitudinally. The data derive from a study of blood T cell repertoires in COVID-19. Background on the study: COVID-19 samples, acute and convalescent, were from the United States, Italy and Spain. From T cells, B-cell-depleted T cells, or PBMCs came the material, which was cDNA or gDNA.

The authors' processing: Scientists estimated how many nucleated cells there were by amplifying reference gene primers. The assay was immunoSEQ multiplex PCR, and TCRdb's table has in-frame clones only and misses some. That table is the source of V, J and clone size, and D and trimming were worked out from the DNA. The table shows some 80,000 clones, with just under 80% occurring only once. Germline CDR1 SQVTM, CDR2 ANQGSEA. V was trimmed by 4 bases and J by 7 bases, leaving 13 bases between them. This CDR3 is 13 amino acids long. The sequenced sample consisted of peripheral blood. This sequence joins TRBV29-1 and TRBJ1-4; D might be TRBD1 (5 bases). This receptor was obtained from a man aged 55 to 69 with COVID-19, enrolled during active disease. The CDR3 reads CSVAGSGGEKLFF. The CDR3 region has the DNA TGCAGCGTTGCGGGCTCCGGGGGTGAAAAACTGTTTTTT.